This note documents a single T cell receptor beta chain sequence. The antigen is undetermined. This entry belongs to a study of T-cell memory formation after mild COVID-19. TCRdb independently ran MiXCR on the 5' RACE reads; one entry per CDR3 protein. The table records under 600,000 distinct CDR3 sequences, less than 25% of them present only once. The germline CDR1 and CDR2 sequences are MNHNY and SVGAGI (reference sequence). The ends were cut back, 2 bases at V and 4 bases at J, with 5 bases in the middle. The CDR3 runs to 12 residues. Overall study findings and caveats: Contracting CD4+ clones sat mainly in CM and EM; CD8+ in EMRA. Contracting clones from day 15 to 85 showed balanced CD4/CD8; later expanders favored CD4+. There were some responding clones in pre-infection memory, which suggested that cross-reactive memory had joined.

J is TRBJ2-5 and V is TRBV6-6, with D possibly being TRBD1 or TRBD2 (5 bases each). The sample consisted of PBMCs or a T cell subset sorted from them (not recorded which). The TCR originated in an adult woman who had mild COVID-19 (a few samples of this study predate the infection). Cell type and time point are not known. CDR3: CASSYGGETQYF. The DNA of the CDR3 is TGTGCCAGCAGTTACGGGGGAGAGACCCAGTACTTC.